The rows below give T cell receptor beta chains drawn from one sample of a study of cytotoxic CD8 clonotypes in ibrutinib-treated CLL. Some clones are missing from TCRdb's copy, which holds only in-frame ones; the method was immunoSEQ multiplex PCR. The table shows about 44,000 clones, with 60% to 80% occurring only once. The input for sequencing was PBMCs, taken after 12 months of ibrutinib treatment. The source of these receptors is a human donor with chronic lymphocytic leukemia. Both conserved end residues are part of each CDR3. The D gene is left open where the match is weak. Clone size is not always given. Where it is, it says once, few, many or a class for expanded clones.

D gene	V gene	clone size	J gene	CDR3 DNA	CDR3 protein
.	TRBV19	.	TRBJ2-1	TGTGCCAGTAGATTGGGGGGGCCCTCCTACAATGAGCAGTTCTTC	CASRLGGPSYNEQFF
TRBD1	TRBV2	.	TRBJ1-1	TGTGCCAGCTGGGACAGGGCGAACACTGAAGCTTTCTTT	CASWDRANTEAFF
.	TRBV6-5	.	TRBJ2-7	TGTGCCAGCAGTTACTCGAGAGTACGGTCTGGCGAGCAGTACTTC	CASSYSRVRSGEQYF
.	TRBV7-8	.	TRBJ2-5	TGTGCCAGCAGCTGGGGAAAACAGTGGGAGACCCAGTACTTC	CASSWGKQWETQYF
.	TRBV9	once	TRBJ1-4	TGTGCCAGCAGCGCCGAACCCCCAGAAAAACTGTTTTTT	CASSAEPPEKLFF
TRBD1	TRBV25-1	.	TRBJ1-6	TGTGCCAGCAGTGAATGGGGGACAGGGCATTCACCCCTCCACTTT	CASSEWGTGHSPLHF
.	TRBV5-1	.	TRBJ1-6	TGCGCCAGCAGCGCCGACCCGGGACTGGATTCACCCCTCCACTTT	CASSADPGLDSPLHF
.	TRBV2	.	TRBJ1-6	TGTGCCAGCAGTGAAGCGGGCTCCTATAATTCACCCCTCCACTTT	CASSEAGSYNSPLHF
.	TRBV23-1	.	TRBJ2-1	TGCGCCAGCAGTCAATCGACGGGGAAAGGTCCTTACAATGAGCAGTTCTTC	CASSQSTGKGPYNEQFF
TRBD1	TRBV29-1	.	TRBJ2-2	TGCAGCGTAAAGTCTCCGGGACAGGGAACCGGGGAGCTGTTTTTT	CSVKSPGQGTGELFF